This T cell receptor (beta chain) came from a study of T cell repertoires in cytomegalovirus infection. At the level of the study: Selection of CMV epitopes for the study included recently identified HLA-C-restricted and well-studied HLA-B-restricted ones.

This clonotype turned up a few times. The antigen remains undetermined. From germline, CDR1 is MNHEY and CDR2 SMNVEV (reference sequence). The V end was cut by 8 bases, the J end by 4 bases, with 6 bases between. The CDR3 extends over 12 amino acids. A single record per CDR3 protein comes from TCRdb applying MiXCR to the reads. The data contain approximately 990,000 distinct CDR3 sequences, approximately 31% of them singletons. The sample in question was cultured CD8+ T cells from PBMCs, obtained from culture after CMV antigen stimulation. This receptor was identified in a human donor in good health (CMV status not recorded). Some clones in this sample may be carry-over from other donors' samples. The chain has TRBV27 and TRBJ2-6, with D uncertain. DNA for the CDR3: TGTGCCAGCGGGTCAGGGGCCAACGTCCTGACTTTC. This translates into CASGSGANVLTF.